The 16 T cell receptor beta chains reported below all come from one sample, sequenced in a study of beta chain features in type 1 diabetes. Findings of the study overall: Shortening of TCRB CDR3s, moderate but significant, appeared in all four CD4+ subsets of Type 1 diabetes patients.

Their antigens remain unidentified. Expressed TCRB transcripts were sequenced after all isolated RNA was converted to cDNA. Method: immunoSEQ multiplex PCR; TCRdb's copy keeps in-frame clones and lacks some. The sample records about 650,000 clones, 9.5% to 15% being singletons. The sample comprised naive CD4+ T cells from blood. All receptors come from a man younger than 40 with type 1 diabetes.

In this sample, this clone turned up a few times. The CDR3 loop reads CASSYWQGAAGEQFF. In nucleotides, the CDR3 is TGTGCCAGCAGTTATTGGCAGGGGGCGGCAGGTGAGCAGTTCTTC. The genes are TRBV6-5 and TRBJ2-1; 8 bases are shared with TRBD1. Trimming took 3 bases from V and 9 from J; bases not matched to a gene: 10. Per germline, CDR1 MNHEY and CDR2 SVGAGI. The CDR3 totals 15 residues.

The chain couples TRBV5-1 to TRBJ1-1; D might be TRBD1 (6 bases). V was pared by 4 bases and J by 1 base, with 14 bases between. The CDR3 is made up of 15 amino acids. The germline V gene encodes CDR1 SGHRS and CDR2 YFSETQ. The CDR3 bases are TGCGCCAGCAGCCCTCGGATACAGGGGAACACTGAAGCTTTCTTT. Amino acids: CASSPRIQGNTEAFF.

This clone was seen a few times. This sequence joins TRBV19 and TRBJ2-2, with D possibly being TRBD1 (5 bases). CDR1 is LNHDA and CDR2 is SQIVND in the germline V gene (reference sequence). V dropped 4 bases and J dropped 7 bases, with 7 bases sitting between them. CDR3 length: 12 amino acids. The CDR3 spells CASSTGIGELFF. The DNA of the CDR3 is TGTGCCAGTAGTACAGGGATCGGGGAGCTGTTTTTT. The full variable domain, its missing parts supplied by reference TRBV19 and TRBJ2-2, is DGGITQSPKYLFRKEGQNVTLSCEQNLNHDAMYWYRQDPGQGLRLIYYSQIVNDFQKGDIAEGYSVSREKKESFPLTVTSAQKNPTAFYLCASSTGIGELFFGEGSRLTVL.

This clone turned up a few times. The gene calls are TRBV7-2 and TRBJ1-6; 7 bases align to TRBD1. The CDR3 is 13 amino acids. Germline V gene sequence: CDR1 SGHTA, CDR2 FQGNSA. V dropped 4 bases and J dropped 9; count of bases not matched to a gene: 3. The CDR3 DNA is TGTGCCAGCAGCTCGGGACAGCCTTCACCCCTCCACTTT. Protein sequence: CASSSGQPSPLHF.

This clone is a singleton in its sample. This chain uses TRBV5-4 with TRBJ2-2; D is possibly TRBD2 (6 bases). The CDR3 spans 16 residues. The germline V and J ends were trimmed by 1 base and 0 bases, with 10 bases remaining between them. Germline CDR1 SGHNT, CDR2 YYREEE (reference sequence). CDR3 residues: CASSLLRGANTGELFF. CDR3 sequence (DNA): TGTGCCAGCAGCTTGTTGCGGGGTGCGAACACCGGGGAGCTGTTTTTT.

For this clone: Possible read error: a much larger clone is one base away. Other DNA sequences of this sample code for an identical CDR3. The chain joins TRBV7-2 to TRBJ1-5, with a possible D match to TRBD1 (5 bases). CDR1 and CDR2 (germline): SGHTA, FQGNSA. Trimming removed 2 bases from V and 4 bases from J, with 6 bases in between. The CDR3 covers 13 residues. This CDR3 is CASSLQGNQPQHF. The CDR3 DNA reads as TGTGCCAGCAGCTTACAGGGTAATCAGCCCCAGCATTTT.

This clone showed up just a few times. This rearrangement joins TRBV18 to TRBJ2-4; TRBD1 might be the D (5 bases). This CDR3 is 16 amino acids long. Trimming took off 1 base at V and 8 bases at J, with 18 bases between the two ends. CDR1 and CDR2 (germline): KGHSH, LQKENI. The CDR3 bases are TGTGCCAGCTCACCACACCAGGGAAGGGCACCGTACATTCAGTACTTC. The encoded protein is CASSPHQGRAPYIQYF.

The gene calls are TRBV7-2 and TRBJ2-3; D gene unclear. The CDR3 totals 12 residues. Per germline, CDR1 SGHTA and CDR2 FQGNSA. V gave up 7 bases and J gave up 0 bases, with 5 bases separating them. CDR3 amino acids: CASTASTDTQYF. The CDR3 nucleotides are TGTGCCAGCACCGCCAGCACAGATACGCAGTATTTT.

Only one count was recorded for this clone. The J gene is TRBJ2-7, the V gene TRBV10-3; D not certain. CDR3 length: 14 amino acids. V gave up 4 bases and J gave up 2 bases, with 12 bases separating them. The germline CDR1 and CDR2 sequences are ENHRY and SYGVKD. CDR3: CAISARTGTYEQYF. CDR3 DNA sequence: TGTGCCATCAGTGCTAGGACGGGCACCTACGAGCAGTACTTC.

Concerning this clone: A junction end diverges from the germline sequence, so it may reflect a read error. The rearrangement joins TRBV7-7 to TRBJ2-2; D remains ambiguous. Germline lookup yields CDR1 SSHAT and CDR2 FNYEAQ (reference sequence). The CDR3 contains 14 residues. The CDR3 here is CASSLGRNTGELFF. As DNA, the CDR3 is TGTGCTAGCAGCTTAGGCAGAAACACCGGGGAGCTGTTTTTT.

This clone was detected only a few times. This chain uses TRBV30 with TRBJ1-4; perhaps TRBD1 as D (6 bases). CDR3 size: 14 residues. V was pared by 6 bases and J by 7 bases, with 18 bases between. Per the germline V gene, CDR1 is GTSNPN and CDR2 is SVGIG (reference sequence). CDR3 DNA: TGTGCCTGCGGCCCCGGGGGCGCGGGTGAAAAACTGTTTTTT. It translates to CACGPGGAGEKLFF.

This clone was seen more than once but under ten times. The chain has TRBV25-1 and TRBJ2-7, with 8 bases matching TRBD1. The CDR3 has 15 residues. Per the germline V gene, CDR1 is MGHDK and CDR2 is SYGVNS. V was pared by 3 bases and J by 2 bases, with 6 bases of the junction left unmatched. The CDR3 sequence is CASSDPGQAAYEQYF. CDR3 DNA sequence: TGTGCCAGCAGTGATCCGGGACAGGCCGCCTACGAGCAGTACTTC.

This clone has more than one count but fewer than ten. V is TRBV6-5 and J is TRBJ2-5, with D unresolved. Trimming took off 2 bases at V and 1 base at J, with 11 bases between the two ends. The CDR3 contains 15 residues. Per germline, CDR1 MNHEY and CDR2 SVGAGI. In DNA, the CDR3 is TGTGCCAGCAGTTACGGTGGGCTAGGCCAAGAGACCCAGTACTTC. It encodes CASSYGGLGQETQYF.

This clone has only a few counts. The CDR3: CASVEGRNSPLHF. In DNA form, the CDR3 reads TGTGCCAGCGTTGAGGGGAGGAATTCACCCCTCCACTTT. V usage is TRBV7-9 and J usage is TRBJ1-6; the D gene is possibly TRBD1 (5 bases). Looked up from germline, CDR1 is SEHNR and CDR2 is FQNEAQ (reference sequence). CDR3 length: 13 residues. Trimming shortened V by 8 bases and J by 7 bases, and 12 bases separated the two germline ends.

The chain links TRBV9 to TRBJ1-1, with D unclear. This CDR3 is 14 amino acids long. Germline assignment: CDR1 SGDLS and CDR2 YYNGEE. Trimming stripped 0 bases from V and 0 bases from J, with 6 bases between. CDR3 loop: CASSVDGMNTEAFF. The CDR3 DNA reads TGTGCCAGCAGCGTAGATGGGATGAACACTGAAGCTTTCTTT.

This clone occurred a few times. V usage is TRBV29-1 and J usage is TRBJ2-2, with D hard to call. Trimming shortened V by 5 bases and J by 1 base, and 5 bases separated the two germline ends. The CDR3 has 12 amino acids. Germline assignment: CDR1 SQVTM and CDR2 ANQGSEA. Here the CDR3 DNA reads TGCAGCGTTAAAAGGAACACCGGGGAGCTGTTTTTT. This codes for CSVKRNTGELFF.